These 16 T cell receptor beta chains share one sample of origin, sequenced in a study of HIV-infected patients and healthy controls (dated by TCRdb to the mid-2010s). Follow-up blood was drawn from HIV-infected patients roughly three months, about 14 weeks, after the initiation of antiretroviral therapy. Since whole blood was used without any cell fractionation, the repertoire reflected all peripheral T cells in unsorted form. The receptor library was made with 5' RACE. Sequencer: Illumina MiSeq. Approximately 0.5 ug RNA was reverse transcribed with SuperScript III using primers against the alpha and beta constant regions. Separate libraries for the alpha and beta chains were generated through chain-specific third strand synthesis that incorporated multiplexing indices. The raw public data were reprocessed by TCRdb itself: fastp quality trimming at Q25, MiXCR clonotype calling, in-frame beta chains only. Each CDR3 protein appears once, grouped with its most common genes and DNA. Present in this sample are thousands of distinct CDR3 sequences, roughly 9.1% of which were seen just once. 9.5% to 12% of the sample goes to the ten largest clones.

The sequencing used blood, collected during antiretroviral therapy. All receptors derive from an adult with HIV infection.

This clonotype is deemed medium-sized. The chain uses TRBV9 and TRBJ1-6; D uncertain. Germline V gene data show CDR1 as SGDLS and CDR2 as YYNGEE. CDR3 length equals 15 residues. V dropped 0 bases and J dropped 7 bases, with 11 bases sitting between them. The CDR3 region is CASSVGTSSNSPLHF. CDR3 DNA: TGTGCCAGCAGCGTAGGAACATCTTCCAATTCACCCCTCCACTTT.

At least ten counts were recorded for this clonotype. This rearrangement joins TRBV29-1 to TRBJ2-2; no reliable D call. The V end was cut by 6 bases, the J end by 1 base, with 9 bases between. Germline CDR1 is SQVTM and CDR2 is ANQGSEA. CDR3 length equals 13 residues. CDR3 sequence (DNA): TGCAGCGTCCGGACGGTGAACACCGGGGAGCTGTTTTTT. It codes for CSVRTVNTGELFF.

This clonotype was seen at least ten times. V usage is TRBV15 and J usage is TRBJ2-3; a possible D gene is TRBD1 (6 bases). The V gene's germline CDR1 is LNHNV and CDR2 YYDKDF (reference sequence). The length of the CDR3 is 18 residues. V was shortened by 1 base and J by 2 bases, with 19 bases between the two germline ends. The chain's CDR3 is CATSRGGQVKHNTDTQYF. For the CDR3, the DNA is TGTGCCACCAGCAGAGGGGGGCAGGTTAAACACAACACAGATACGCAGTATTTT.

The DNA for the CDR3 is TGTGCCAGCAGCTTAGGCGGGAACACTGAAGCTTTCTTT. Encoded protein: CASSLGGNTEAFF. V gene TRBV11-3 combines with J gene TRBJ1-1; D is unclear. Trimming took off 1 base at V and 1 base at J, with 4 bases between the two ends. Per the germline V gene, CDR1 is SGHNT and CDR2 is YENEEA. The CDR3 sequence is 13 residues long.

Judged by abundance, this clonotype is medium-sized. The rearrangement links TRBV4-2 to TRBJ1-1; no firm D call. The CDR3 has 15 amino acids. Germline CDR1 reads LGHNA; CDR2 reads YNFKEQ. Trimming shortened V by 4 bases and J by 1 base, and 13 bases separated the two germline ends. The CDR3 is CASSLSRGENTEAFF. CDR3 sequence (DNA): TGTGCCAGCAGCCTAAGTCGTGGGGAGAACACTGAAGCTTTCTTT.

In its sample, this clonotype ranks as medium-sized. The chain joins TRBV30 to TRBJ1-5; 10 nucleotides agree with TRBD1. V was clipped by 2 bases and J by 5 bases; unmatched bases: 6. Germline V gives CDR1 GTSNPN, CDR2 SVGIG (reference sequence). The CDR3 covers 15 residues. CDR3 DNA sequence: TGTGCCTGGAGTCTAACCGGGACAGGGGATCAGCCCCAGCATTTT. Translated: CAWSLTGTGDQPQHF.

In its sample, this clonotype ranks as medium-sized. The CDR3 loop reads CASSYPGQGFQETQYF. The CDR3 DNA is TGTGCCAGCAGCTATCCGGGACAGGGCTTCCAAGAGACCCAGTACTTC. The chain links TRBV5-4 to TRBJ2-5; 9 bases line up with TRBD1. CDR1 and CDR2 (germline): SGHNT, YYREEE (reference sequence). The ends lost 3 bases at V and 1 base at J; junction bases unmatched: 7. This CDR3 is 16 amino acids long.

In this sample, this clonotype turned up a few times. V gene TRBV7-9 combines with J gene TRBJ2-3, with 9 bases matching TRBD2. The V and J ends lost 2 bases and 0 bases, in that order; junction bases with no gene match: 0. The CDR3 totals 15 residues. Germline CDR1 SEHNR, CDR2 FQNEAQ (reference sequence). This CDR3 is CASSLTSGSTDTQYF. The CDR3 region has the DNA TGTGCCAGCAGCTTAACTAGCGGGAGCACAGATACGCAGTATTTT.

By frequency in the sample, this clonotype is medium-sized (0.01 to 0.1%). The CDR3 spells CASSEVQEQYF. The CDR3 bases are TGTGCCAGCAGCGAAGTGCAGGAGCAGTACTTC. The chain joins TRBV7-2 to TRBJ2-7; D gene uncertain. This CDR3 is 11 amino acids long. Germline V gene sequence: CDR1 SGHTA, CDR2 FQGNSA. Trimming removed 5 bases at V and 7 bases at J, with 9 bases between.

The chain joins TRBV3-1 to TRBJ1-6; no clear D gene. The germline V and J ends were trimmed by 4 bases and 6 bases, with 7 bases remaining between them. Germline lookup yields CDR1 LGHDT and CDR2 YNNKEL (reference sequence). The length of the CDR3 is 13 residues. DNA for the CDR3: TGTGCCAGCAGCCCCACCCCTAATTCACCCCTCCACTTT. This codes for CASSPTPNSPLHF.

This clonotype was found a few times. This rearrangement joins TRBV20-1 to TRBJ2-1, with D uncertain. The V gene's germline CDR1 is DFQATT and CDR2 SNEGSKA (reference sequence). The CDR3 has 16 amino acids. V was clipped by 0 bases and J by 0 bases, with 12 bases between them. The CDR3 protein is CSAREIWVSSYNEQFF. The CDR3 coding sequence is TGCAGTGCTAGAGAAATTTGGGTGAGCTCCTACAATGAGCAGTTCTTC.

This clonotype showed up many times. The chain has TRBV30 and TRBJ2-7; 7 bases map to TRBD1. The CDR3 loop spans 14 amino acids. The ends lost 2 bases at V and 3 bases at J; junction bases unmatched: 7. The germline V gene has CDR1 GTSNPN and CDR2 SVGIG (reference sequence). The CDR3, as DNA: TGTGCCTGGAGTCCCGCGACAGGGAACTACGAGCAGTACTTC. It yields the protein CAWSPATGNYEQYF.

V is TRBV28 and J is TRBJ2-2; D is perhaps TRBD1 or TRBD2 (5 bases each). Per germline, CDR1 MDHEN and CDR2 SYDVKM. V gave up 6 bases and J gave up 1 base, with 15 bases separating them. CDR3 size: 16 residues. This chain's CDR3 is CASSPFMGVNTGELFF. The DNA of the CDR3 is TGTGCCAGCAGCCCCTTCATGGGGGTGAACACCGGGGAGCTGTTTTTT. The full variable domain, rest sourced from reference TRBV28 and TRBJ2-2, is DVKVTQSSRYLVKRTGEKVFLECVQDMDHENMFWYRQDPGLGLRLIYFSYDVKMKEKGDIPEGYSVSREKKERFSLILESASTNQTSMYLCASSPFMGVNTGELFFGEGSRLTVL.

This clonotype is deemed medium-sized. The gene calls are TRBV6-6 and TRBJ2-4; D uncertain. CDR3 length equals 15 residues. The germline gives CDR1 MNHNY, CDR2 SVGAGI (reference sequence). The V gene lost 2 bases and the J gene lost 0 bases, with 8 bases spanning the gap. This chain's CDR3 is CASSYVSPAKNIQYF. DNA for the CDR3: TGTGCCAGCAGTTACGTCAGTCCAGCCAAAAACATTCAGTACTTC.

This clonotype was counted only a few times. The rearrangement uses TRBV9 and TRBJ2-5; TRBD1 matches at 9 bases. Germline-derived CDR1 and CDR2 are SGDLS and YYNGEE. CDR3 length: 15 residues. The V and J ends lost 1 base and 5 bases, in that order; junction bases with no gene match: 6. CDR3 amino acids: CASSVSPGQGETQYF. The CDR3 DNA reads TGTGCCAGCAGCGTATCTCCGGGACAGGGTGAGACCCAGTACTTC.

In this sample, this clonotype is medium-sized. For the CDR3, the DNA is TGCAGTGCCTACCGGGACAGGGAGGGGACCCAGTACTTC. This translates into CSAYRDREGTQYF. The chain uses TRBV20-1 and TRBJ2-5, with 9 bases identical to TRBD1. Germline CDR1 DFQATT, CDR2 SNEGSKA (reference sequence). The CDR3 has 13 residues. V lost 6 bases, J lost 7 bases, and 9 bases stayed unmatched.